This entry is about one T cell receptor (beta chain). Under the authors' procedure: It was from reference gene primer amplification that nucleated cell counts were estimated. Generated by immunoSEQ multiplex PCR, the TCRdb table keeps only in-frame clones and is missing some. V, J and clone size derive from that table, while D and trimming were established from the DNA sequence. This table has some 78,000 clones, about 85% appearing once. This entry belongs to a study of blood T cell repertoires in COVID-19. Whole-study context: COVID-19 samples from acute and convalescent phases originated in the United States, Italy and Spain.

Germline trimming cut 6 bases from V and 4 bases from J; bases unmatched to any gene: 6. The length of the CDR3 is 15 residues. Germline CDR1 and CDR2: MNHEY and SMNVEV (reference sequence). The chain couples TRBV27 to TRBJ1-4; 9 bases are a match to TRBD1. The sequencing input was peripheral blood. This receptor was identified in a man aged 55 to 70 with active or convalescent COVID-19. This CDR3 is CASSYTGGVNEKLFF. The DNA of the CDR3 is TGTGCCAGCAGCTATACAGGGGGCGTTAATGAAAAACTGTTTTTT.